Listed below are T cell receptor beta chains from one sample, sequenced in a study of neurological immune-mediated disorders. TCRdb re-called the 5' RACE reads with MiXCR, one entry per CDR3 protein. The table lists about 66,000 distinct CDR3 sequences, around 3.9% of them singletons. The specimen sequenced was PBMCs. The receptors were gathered from a man younger than 45 with multiple sclerosis. Both conserved end residues are part of each CDR3. A D gene is named only where the DNA matches it firmly. Expanded clones get a size class; other rows say once, few or many, or leave the size out.

j_call v_call cdr3_length d_call clone_size cdr3_nt cdr3_aa
TRBJ2-3 TRBV5-1 15 TRBD2 few TGCGCCAGCAGCTCCGGGACTACGATTACAGATACGCAGTATTTT CASSSGTTITDTQYF
TRBJ1-1 TRBV3-1 14 . . TGTGCCAGCAGCCACACGGAAAGGGGGACTGAAGCTTTCTTT CASSHTERGTEAFF
TRBJ2-1 TRBV15 15 . many TGTGCCACCAGCAGAGGACAGGATCCCTACAATGAGCAGTTCTTC CATSRGQDPYNEQFF
TRBJ1-1 TRBV12-3/TRBV12-4 13 TRBD1 many TGTGCCAGCAGCAACAGGGGGAACACTGAAGCTTTCTTT CASSNRGNTEAFF
TRBJ1-1 TRBV10-3 15 TRBD1 many TGTGCCATCAGTGAGGGGAAGACAGGGAGAGCTGAAGCTTTCTTT CAISEGKTGRAEAFF
TRBJ2-7 TRBV5-6 16 TRBD2 many TGTGCCAGCAGCTCGGGAGGCCTCACGAGCTCCTACGAGCAGTACTTC CASSSGGLTSSYEQYF
TRBJ2-7 TRBV9 15 TRBD2 many TGTGCCAGCAGCGTAACCGGGACTAGCGATATCGAGCAGTACTTC CASSVTGTSDIEQYF
TRBJ1-5 TRBV7-2 17 TRBD1 . TGTGCCAGCAGCTCCCTGGGCCGAGGGGGTCAGGGACAGCCCCAGAATTTT CASSSLGRGGQGQPQNF
TRBJ2-7 TRBV27 15 TRBD1 many TGTGCCAGCAGTATCCTCCCGGGACAGGGGCCAGAGCAGTACTTC CASSILPGQGPEQYF
TRBJ1-5 TRBV29-1 14 TRBD1 many TGCAGCGTTGCGGGGACAGGGAACAATCAGCCCCAGCATTTT CSVAGTGNNQPQHF
TRBJ1-2 TRBV20-1 13 . many TGCAGTGCTGGAGGGCCGACTAACTATGGCTACACCTTC CSAGGPTNYGYTF
TRBJ1-1 TRBV30 13 . many TGTGCCTGGACTATACACAGGGCCACTGAAGCTTTCTTT CAWTIHRATEAFF
TRBJ2-7 TRBV27 14 TRBD2 many TGTGCCAGCAGTGCCACGGGGGGGACCTACGAGCAGTACTTC CASSATGGTYEQYF
TRBJ2-7 TRBV5-1 14 . many TGCGCCAGCAGCGGAGGACAGCGAGCCTACGAGCAGTACTTC CASSGGQRAYEQYF
TRBJ2-3 TRBV7-3 15 . many TGTGCCAGCCCAGGGGCGGGTAATAGCACAGATACGCAGTATTTT CASPGAGNSTDTQYF